Listed below are T cell receptor beta chains from one sample, sequenced in a study of CD8+ T cells in alopecia areata. Generated by immunoSEQ multiplex PCR, the TCRdb table keeps only in-frame clones and is missing some. The data hold fewer than 90,000 clones, with roughly 47% observed a single time. The sample consisted of NKG2D-high CD8+ T cells sorted from blood. The receptor source for this set is a human donor with alopecia areata. CDR3s include the opening cysteine and the closing phenylalanine or tryptophan. Each record gives: J gene, clone size, D gene, CDR3 length, V gene, CDR3 protein, CDR3 DNA. The D gene is left open where the match is weak. Part of the rows lack a size; the others show once, few, many or a class for expanded clones.

TRBJ2-7 - TRBD2 14 TRBV4-2 CASSLAGEIDEQYF TGTGCCAGCAGCCTTGCGGGGGAGATCGACGAGCAGTACTTC
TRBJ2-5 few - 13 TRBV18 CASSPLAEETQYF TGTGCCAGCTCACCACTAGCGGAAGAGACCCAGTACTTC
TRBJ2-3 - TRBD2 18 TRBV2 CASSEPGLAGGPTDTQYF TGTGCCAGCAGCGAGCCGGGACTAGCGGGGGGGCCGACAGATACGCAGTATTTT
TRBJ2-7 - - 12 TRBV29-1 CSASGGSYEQYF TGCAGCGCCTCGGGCGGCTCCTACGAGCAGTACTTC
TRBJ2-2 - - 11 TRBV7-8 CASSLTGELFF TGTGCCAGCAGCTTAACCGGGGAGCTGTTTTTT
TRBJ2-7 medium-sized - 12 TRBV21-1 CASSKGKAEQYF TGTGCCAGCAGCAAAGGTAAAGCCGAGCAGTACTTC
TRBJ2-7 - - 12 TRBV7-8 CASSSPPGEQYF TGTGCCAGCAGCTCACCCCCGGGAGAGCAGTACTTC
TRBJ2-1 - TRBD2 14 TRBV29-1 CSADRSGRLNEQFF TGCAGCGCCGACCGTAGCGGGAGGCTTAATGAGCAGTTCTTC
TRBJ2-4 - TRBD2 15 TRBV14 CASSHLAGGTNIQYF TGTGCCAGCAGCCATCTAGCGGGCGGAACAAACATTCAGTACTTC
TRBJ2-3 once - 10 TRBV29-1 CSGAADTQYF TGCAGCGGGGCCGCGGATACGCAGTATTTT
TRBJ2-3 few - 15 TRBV2 CASMSAKTYTDTQYF TGTGCCAGCATGTCGGCGAAAACCTACACAGATACGCAGTATTTT
TRBJ2-3 few - 17 TRBV30 CAWSGVLFNDNTDTQYF TGTGCCTGGAGTGGGGTTCTCTTCAACGACAACACAGATACGCAGTATTTT
TRBJ2-1 few - 16 TRBV7-2 CASSLDGRGSYNEQFF TGTGCCAGCAGCTTAGACGGGAGAGGGTCCTACAATGAGCAGTTCTTC
TRBJ2-5 - - 14 TRBV5-6 CASSPTDFQETQYF TGTGCCAGCAGCCCGACAGATTTTCAAGAGACCCAGTACTTC
TRBJ2-5 - TRBD2 17 TRBV2 CASSAFSGGQRQETQYF TGTGCCAGCAGTGCTTTTAGCGGGGGCCAGCGGCAGGAGACCCAGTACTTC
TRBJ2-7 few - 11 TRBV29-1 CSVENAYEQYF TGCAGCGTCGAGAATGCCTACGAGCAGTACTTC
TRBJ2-1 - - 15 TRBV28 CASRRLTNFGNEQFF TGTGCCAGCAGGCGCCTGACCAACTTCGGGAATGAGCAGTTCTTC
TRBJ2-5 - TRBD2 12 TRBV25-1 CATSGGEETQYF TGTGCCACCTCCGGGGGGGAAGAGACCCAGTACTTC
TRBJ2-1 - TRBD2 12 TRBV7-9 CASSSLAGEQFF TGTGCCAGCAGCTCTCTAGCGGGTGAGCAGTTCTTC
TRBJ2-1 - TRBD1 15 TRBV7-2 CASSAEWDRYNEQFF TGTGCCAGCAGCGCGGAATGGGACAGGTACAATGAGCAGTTCTTC
TRBJ2-7 few - 13 TRBV29-1 CSVLGGYGYEQYF TGCAGCGTACTGGGGGGTTACGGCTACGAGCAGTACTTC
TRBJ2-3 - TRBD1 16 TRBV29-1 CSVEDQGAPSTDTQYF TGCAGCGTTGAAGATCAGGGGGCGCCCAGCACAGATACGCAGTATTTT